This T cell receptor (beta chain) derives from a study of regulatory T cells in long-lasting Graves disease. Study-wide points: Rather than thyroid tissue, only peripheral blood underwent study.

Described time point: newly diagnosed GD, antithyroid drugs for less than 3 months. The TCR library used RNA extracted from PBMCs. Graves' disease diagnosis was established per American Thyroid Association guidelines. Arm-PCR of CDR3 regions and iRepertoire HTBI primers were the basis on which TCR beta libraries were built. TCRdb independently ran MiXCR on the multiplex PCR reads; one entry per CDR3 protein. The sample has a few hundred thousand distinct CDR3 sequences, approximately 12% seen once; the top ten hold 8.5% to 10%. The length of the CDR3 is 13 residues. V was shortened by 8 bases and J by 2 bases, with 13 bases between the two germline ends. Germline V lookup: CDR1 MNHEY, CDR2 SVGEGT. This clonotype was counted only a few times. Its target is unknown. These data also formed part of another study, on T cells in Graves' hyperthyroidism and ophthalmopathy. That publication notes: Most thyroid clonotypes expanded above 0.001 were also detected in blood.

The clonotype comes from a man between 25 and 39 years old with Graves disease. The chain has TRBV6-2 or TRBV6-3 and TRBJ2-7; D is possibly TRBD1 (5 bases). The sample here was peripheral blood mononuclear cells (PBMCs), taken at new diagnosis, from a patient treated with antithyroid drugs. The CDR3 loop is CASGQGYPYEQYF. The CDR3 DNA follows: TGTGCCAGCGGGCAGGGATATCCCTACGAGCAGTACTTC.